The present entry profiles one T cell receptor beta chain with its context. Which antigen it targets is not known. It has no much larger one-base neighbor in the sample; base qualities were not kept. High-throughput TCRbeta CDR3 sequencing of frozen genomic DNA was performed by immunoSEQ, including PCR amplification, mapping, bias correction and internal controls. The authors' analysis ran thus. Productive rearrangements were kept, and unique TCRbeta sequences were defined by CDR3 nucleotide sequence plus V and J gene. For a sequence to be called donor-reactive, it needed a frequency of at least 0.01% and at least 5-fold expansion in CFSE-low cells compared with unstimulated pre-transplant cells. To ensure at least 90% detection power, minimum frequency thresholds were set for each subject based on that subject's lowest-template unstimulated sample. Jensen-Shannon divergence between the top 1000 TCRbeta sequences post- versus pre-transplant served as the measure of repertoire turnover. Changes in detection of donor-reactive sequences were tested with two-sided Fisher's exact tests. This is the immuneACCESS table as TCRdb keeps it, with only in-frame sequences that have V and J called. A part of the clones is gone; compared with another copy, unresolved V genes explain less than half, and the rest is unexplained. That table is the source of V, J and clone size, and D and trimming were worked out from the DNA. Recorded for this sample are approximately 11,000 clones; around 71% of them occurred a single time. The ten largest clones take up 24% of the sample.

The germline V gene encodes CDR1 SGHNT and CDR2 YYREEE (reference sequence). V is trimmed back by 0 bases and J by 0 bases, and the junction contains 10 bases that no gene match accounts for. The CDR3 goes from the cysteine to the phenylalanine over 18 residues. The DNA shown is the 54-base CDR3, in frame from base 1. This specimen comes from a study of T cell clones after liver transplantation (dated by TCRdb to between 2019 and 2020). Looking at the study overall: Samples were obtained from ITN030ST, a randomized trial in which withdrawal of immunosuppression was attempted within 2 years of liver transplantation. Until randomization at 12-24 months post-transplant, subjects were given standard immunosuppression, with no induction therapy. Third party-reactive TCRbeta sequences from pre-transplant MLRs were also identified as an antigen-independent comparator for donor-reactive sequences. Blood samples were collected pre-transplant, pre-randomization before withdrawal, and post-randomization after either complete withdrawal or failed withdrawal. Tolerance was defined as complete withdrawal of immunosuppression for at least one year without a rise in liver enzymes beyond twice the upper limit of normal. Of the eight recipients, a few were HCV-positive, while the remaining recipients had been transplanted for non-autoimmune, non-viral indications. The study cohort included 8 liver transplant recipients, of whom 3 were classified as tolerant and 5 as non-tolerant. Donor-reactive T cell clones were identified using TCRbeta sequencing after a pre-transplant mixed lymphocyte reaction and were then followed in post-transplant blood.

Unstimulated PBMCs, after thawing, were stained for CD3, CD4 and CD8 and then FACS-sorted into CD3+CD4+ and CD3+CD8+ populations. Each of the 8 studied subjects was randomized to immunosuppression withdrawal. Genomic DNA was isolated with the Qiagen DNeasy Blood and Tissue Kit. On the study overall, not on this receptor specifically: The conclusions were considered preliminary, being limited by small, heterogeneous patient numbers and non-standardized post-transplant time points. Low numbers of available donor cells limited the measurable donor-reactive repertoire in two subjects. A greater decline was seen for donor-reactive sequences than for third party-reactive sequences, suggesting partial antigen-specific deletion unrelated to withdrawal success. Because allograft tissue specimens were not available, migration of donor-reactive T cells into the graft, rather than deletion, may have occurred. In 5 of 8 subjects, circulating donor-reactive CD4 TCRbeta sequences decreased significantly after transplant, regardless of tolerance or HCV status. When repertoire turnover was taken into account, detection of donor-reactive sequences was significantly reduced in 7 of 8 subjects for CD4 and in 8 of 8 subjects for CD8.

Sequences were derived from CD4+ T cells from blood, sampled about 2.5 years after liver transplant. The chain is encoded by TRBV5-4 joined to TRBJ2-3; TRBD2 fits 7 bases in the junction. The sequence derives from a human patient who received a liver transplant. After a transplant, some of the T cells may come from the graft donor. The CDR3 in this case is CASSLGLGTGLSTDTQYF. The nucleotide sequence is given as TGTGCCAGCAGCTTGGGACTTGGAACGGGACTAAGCACAGATACGCAGTATTTT.